A single sample is the source of the 20 T cell receptor beta chains below, sequenced in a study of blood T cell repertoires in COVID-19. Assay: immunoSEQ multiplex PCR; the TCRdb copy retains only in-frame clones and omits some. Here the sample spans 100,000 to 150,000 clones, almost 85% being singletons. Sequencing used peripheral blood. These TCRs come from a man between 60 and 75 years old with acute or convalescent COVID-19.

V and J are TRBV7-9 and TRBJ1-2; 7 positions agree with TRBD1. The CDR3 spans 13 residues. CDR1 SEHNR and CDR2 FQNEAQ come from the germline V gene (reference sequence). Trimming removed 3 bases from V and 6 bases from J; junction bases left unmatched: 4. CDR3 in amino acids: CASSFSQGHGYTF. The CDR3 DNA reads as TGTGCCAGCAGCTTTTCACAGGGGCATGGCTACACCTTC.

This rearrangement joins TRBV4-2 to TRBJ1-2, with a tentative D call TRBD1 (5 bases). From germline, CDR1 is LGHNA and CDR2 YNFKEQ. The CDR3 sequence is 18 residues long. Trimming took off 0 bases at V and 4 bases at J, with 21 bases between the two ends. CDR3 region: CASSQETGQVISLYGYTF. The CDR3 nucleotides read TGTGCCAGCAGCCAAGAAACCGGACAAGTAATTTCCCTCTATGGCTACACCTTC.

The rearrangement joins TRBV25-1 to TRBJ1-2, with D possibly TRBD1 on 5 matching bases. Trimming cost V 3 bases and J 6 bases, with 11 bases left between them. The CDR3 runs 13 residues. CDR1 is MGHDK, CDR2 SYGVNS, per germline. CDR3 sequence reads: CASSDRWGDGYTF. In nucleotides, the CDR3 is TGTGCCAGCAGTGATAGGTGGGGCGATGGCTACACCTTC.

The chain couples TRBV5-1 to TRBJ2-7; no clear D gene. Trimming removed 0 bases at V and 4 bases at J, with 14 bases between. CDR1 and CDR2 (germline): SGHRS, YFSETQ. The CDR3 has 15 residues. The CDR3 nucleotides read TGCGCCAGCAGCTTGGGAGTTAGAGGCGCATACGAGCAGTACTTC. Encoded protein: CASSLGVRGAYEQYF.

The chain recombines TRBV6-2 or TRBV6-3 with TRBJ2-7, with D possibly TRBD2 on 7 matching bases. Trimming left V 2 bases short and J 0 bases short, with 14 bases between. The germline V gene has CDR1 MNHEY and CDR2 SVGEGT. This CDR3 is 16 amino acids long. CDR3 residues: CASSYRGGPTSYEQYF. DNA of the CDR3: TGTGCCAGCAGTTACAGGGGGGGGCCGACCTCCTACGAGCAGTACTTC.

The chain is built from TRBV6-4 and TRBJ2-3, with 8 bases matching TRBD1. V was clipped by 6 bases and J by 1 base; unmatched bases: 6. This CDR3 has 15 amino acids. From germline, CDR1 is MRHNA and CDR2 SNTAGT. The CDR3 loop reads CASSAGTGGTDTQYF. CDR3 bases: TGTGCCAGCAGCGCAGGGACAGGCGGCACAGATACGCAGTATTTT.

The genes are TRBV11-2 and TRBJ1-5, with D unclear. Per the germline V gene, CDR1 is SGHAT and CDR2 is FQNNGV. The CDR3 is made up of 15 amino acids. Trimming removed 5 bases from V and 1 base from J, with 12 bases in between. DNA of the CDR3: TGTGCCAGCAGCCTCGAAGCGGGGAGCAATCAGCCCCAGCATTTT. As protein: CASSLEAGSNQPQHF.

V and J are TRBV19 and TRBJ1-2; maybe TRBD1 (6 bases). Germline assignment: CDR1 LNHDA and CDR2 SQIVND (reference sequence). The CDR3 is made up of 13 amino acids. Trimming took off 7 bases at V and 12 bases at J, with 21 bases between the two ends. The CDR3 sequence is CASKADSRGRNTF. The CDR3 region has the DNA TGTGCCAGTAAAGCGGACAGCCGCGGGAGGAACACCTTC.

On this clone: Other DNA sequences in this sample translate to the same CDR3. The chain recombines TRBV5-1 with TRBJ1-2; D is unclear. CDR1 and CDR2 (germline): SGHRS, YFSETQ. The CDR3 has 14 amino acids. V shed 0 bases and J shed 0 bases, with 6 bases lying between them. The CDR3 coding sequence is TGCGCCAGCAGCTTGGCCGGAGCTAACTATGGCTACACCTTC. Amino acid sequence: CASSLAGANYGYTF.

This clone was picked up one time. The chain recombines TRBV6-5 with TRBJ2-5, with D perhaps matching TRBD2 (6 bases). The CDR3 is 13 residues long. Trimming left V 7 bases short and J 4 bases short, with 13 bases between. Per the germline V gene, CDR1 is MNHEY and CDR2 is SVGAGI. The CDR3 sequence: CASTVGRGETQYF. CDR3 DNA: TGTGCCAGCACGGTGGGGCGGGGAGAGACCCAGTACTTC.

The V call is TRBV7-6, the J call TRBJ2-1, with D maybe TRBD1 (6 bases). The CDR3 loop spans 14 amino acids. CDR1 is SGHVS, CDR2 FNYEAQ, per germline. The germline V and J ends were trimmed by 5 bases and 0 bases, with 8 bases remaining between them. CDR3 protein: CASSAGASYNEQFF. In DNA form, the CDR3 reads TGTGCCAGCAGCGCAGGGGCCTCCTACAATGAGCAGTTCTTC. The entire variable domain, with the rest obtained from reference TRBV7-6 and TRBJ2-1, is as follows: GAGVSQSPRYKVTKRGQDVALRCDPISGHVSLYWYRQALGQGPEFLTYFNYEAQQDKSGLPNDRFSAERPEGSISTLTIQRTEQRDSAMYRCASSAGASYNEQFFGPGTRLTVL.

The chain uses TRBV3-1 (or the pseudogene TRBV3-2) and TRBJ1-6; no clear D. Trimming cost V 1 base and J 0 bases, with 10 bases left between them. Germline V gives CDR1 LGHDT, CDR2 YNNKEL (reference sequence). The CDR3 is 17 residues long. The DNA for the CDR3 is TGTGCCAGCAGCCAAGGCCGACTGAGCTCCTATAATTCACCCCTCCACTTT. Translating it yields CASSQGRLSSYNSPLHF.

The chain has TRBV25-1 and TRBJ2-3; tentatively, D is TRBD2 (5 bases). Germline CDR1 is MGHDK and CDR2 is SYGVNS. With 4 bases removed from V and 3 bases from J, the gap between germline ends came to 14 bases. CDR3 size: 15 residues. As DNA, the CDR3 is TGTGCCAGCAGTGTATTTGGGAGTAGGACAGATACGCAGTATTTT. Translated, it gives CASSVFGSRTDTQYF.

This clone appeared once. The rearrangement links TRBV7-2 to TRBJ2-7; 7 bases line up with TRBD2. The length of the CDR3 is 14 residues. Trimming removed 5 bases from V and 2 bases from J; junction bases left unmatched: 6. Germline-derived CDR1 and CDR2 are SGHTA and FQGNSA. DNA of the CDR3: TGTGCCAGCAGCCAATGGGGGGGGGCCTACGAGCAGTACTTC. This sequence encodes CASSQWGGAYEQYF.

This chain joins TRBV11-2 and TRBJ1-2; 10 bases are a match to TRBD1. The J segment lost 1 base and the V segment lost 5 bases, leaving 7 bases of the junction unmatched. CDR1 is SGHAT and CDR2 is FQNNGV in the germline V gene. The CDR3 has 16 amino acids. The CDR3 region has the DNA TGTGCCAGCAGCCCGCGACAGGGGGCGGGTAACTATGGCTACACCTTC. Its translation is CASSPRQGAGNYGYTF.

The V gene is TRBV3-1 (or the pseudogene TRBV3-2), the J gene TRBJ2-5, with 11 bases matching TRBD1. V dropped 4 bases and J dropped 5; count of bases not matched to a gene: 6. Germline V gene data show CDR1 as LGHDT and CDR2 as YNNKEL (reference sequence). CDR3 length: 15 amino acids. The DNA of the CDR3 is TGTGCCAGCAGCCTCGGGACAGGGGGAGGTGAGACCCAGTACTTC. This translates into CASSLGTGGGETQYF.

A note on this clone: The sample carries other DNA sequences with the same CDR3. The chain has TRBV5-1 and TRBJ2-2, with D unclear. The ends were cut back, 0 bases at V and 0 bases at J, with 6 bases in the middle. The CDR3 runs to 15 residues. Germline V lookup: CDR1 SGHRS, CDR2 YFSETQ. CDR3 sequence: CASSLAVTNTGELFF. The CDR3 DNA sequence: TGCGCCAGCAGCTTGGCAGTCACGAACACCGGGGAGCTGTTTTTT. The variable domain in full, completed from reference TRBV5-1 and TRBJ2-2, reads KAGVTQTPRYLIKTRGQQVTLSCSPISGHRSVSWYQQTPGQGLQFLFEYFSETQRNKGNFPGRFSGRQFSNSRSEMNVSTLELGDSALYLCASSLAVTNTGELFFGEGSRLTVL.

The CDR3 here is CASSVATAGQGANGYTF. DNA of the CDR3: TGTGCCAGCAGCGTAGCTACGGCCGGACAGGGGGCAAATGGCTACACCTTC. The V gene is TRBV9, the J gene TRBJ1-2; 11 bases align to TRBD1. Germline CDR1 reads SGDLS; CDR2 reads YYNGEE. This CDR3 has 17 residues. V gave up 0 bases and J gave up 6 bases; unmatched junction bases: 10.

The chain has TRBV6-5 and TRBJ1-6; unclear D gene. V was clipped by 0 bases and J by 8 bases, with 11 bases between them. Germline CDR1 reads MNHEY; CDR2 reads SVGAGI. The CDR3 is 15 amino acids. The CDR3: CASSYSPGMDSPLHF. CDR3 DNA sequence: TGTGCCAGCAGTTACTCCCCCGGGATGGATTCACCCCTCCACTTT.

The table lists this clone with a count of one. The chain links TRBV28 to TRBJ1-6; tentatively, D is TRBD1 (6 bases). In germline, CDR1 is MDHEN, CDR2 SYDVKM. V was clipped by 2 bases and J by 3 bases, with 11 bases between them. The CDR3 loop spans 16 amino acids. DNA of the CDR3: TGTGCCAGCAGTTTAGGACAGCTAAGCTATAATTCACCCCTCCACTTT. It codes for CASSLGQLSYNSPLHF.